This TCR beta chain appears in the sequencing data of a study of T cells expressing NK-cell markers. Looking at the study overall: The TCR beta repertoires originated in sorted CD3+CD56+NKG2C+, CD3+CD56+NKG2C- and CD3+CD56-NKG2C+ T cells.

After re-calling the 5' RACE reads, TCRdb lists one entry per CDR3 protein, DNA absent. This specimen shows approximately 380,000 distinct CDR3 sequences; the ten leading clones hold around 4.9%. Looked up from germline, CDR1 is SEHNR and CDR2 is FQNEAQ (reference sequence). This CDR3 has 15 amino acids. The clonotype comes from a man aged 18-75 years in good health. The sample consisted of blood T cells: a sorted CD56 or NKG2C T cell subset, CD4+ or CD8+ T cells, or bulk PBMC T cells (not recorded which). The J gene is TRBJ2-5, the V gene TRBV7-9. The CDR3 here is CASSLARRNQETQYF.